This T cell receptor (beta chain) came from a study of OX40 agonist ivuxolimab in advanced cancers. On the study more broadly: Averaging about 60 years in age, with a range of roughly 20 to 90, the cohort was about 86% male. The study, taken as a whole, reports: There was clonal expansion of CD4+ and CD8+ blood T cells by week 6 at 0.1 to 3.0 mg/kg. Part of the nonresponder group also had normalized T-cell clonal expansion that was low.

The method was immunoSEQ multiplex PCR; TCRdb's version includes in-frame clones alone and lacks a portion of them. Of more than 60,000 clones listed, about 89% are singletons. This clone appeared a few times. Its cognate antigen is unknown. Between the trimmed V and J ends, which lost 1 base and 2 bases, there was a span of 15 bases. The CDR3 has 17 amino acids. The sequence derives from an adult with an advanced solid tumor such as melanoma, head and neck, liver or kidney cancer. The rearrangement links TRBV23-1 to TRBJ1-5, with D hard to call. TRBV23-1 is an open reading frame whose function is uncertain. Sequencing was performed on CD4+ or CD8+ T cells sorted from blood, taken in a trial of the OX40 agonist ivuxolimab. The CDR3 sequence is CASSQLGGLACNQPQHF. In DNA, the CDR3 is TGCGCCAGCAGTCAATTGGGAGGGCTAGCGTGCAATCAGCCCCAGCATTTT.